One sample yielded the 32 T cell receptor beta chains listed below, sequenced in a study of blood T cell repertoires in COVID-19. Profiling relied on immunoSEQ multiplex PCR, and the TCRdb table lists in-frame clones only, not all of them. Here the sample spans roughly 200,000 clones, approximately 87% being singletons. Source material: PBMCs or T cells enriched from blood (not recorded which). The receptors come from a woman in her forties or fifties in a cohort exposed to, infected with or recovered from COVID-19 (not recorded which).

This chain joins TRBV7-6 and TRBJ2-2, with TRBD1 identical over 8 bases. The germline gives CDR1 SGHVS, CDR2 FNYEAQ. V was pared by 6 bases and J by 4 bases, with 13 bases of the junction left unmatched. There are 17 residues in the CDR3. The CDR3 region has the DNA TGTGCCAGCAGGTCAATCCCGAGGACAGGGTCCACCGGGGAGCTGTTTTTT. Protein sequence: CASRSIPRTGSTGELFF. The entire variable domain, with the rest obtained from reference TRBV7-6 and TRBJ2-2, is as follows: GAGVSQSPRYKVTKRGQDVALRCDPISGHVSLYWYRQALGQGPEFLTYFNYEAQQDKSGLPNDRFSAERPEGSISTLTIQRTEQRDSAMYRCASRSIPRTGSTGELFFGEGSRLTVL.

This chain connects TRBV6-5 to TRBJ1-1; D call uncertain. This CDR3 contains 12 residues. Trimming cost V 9 bases and J 1 base, with 9 bases left between them. The V gene's germline CDR1 is MNHEY and CDR2 SVGAGI. The CDR3 protein is CASLAANTEAFF. The CDR3 DNA reads as TGTGCCAGTCTGGCTGCGAACACTGAAGCTTTCTTT.

The chain links TRBV5-1 to TRBJ2-2; D not certain. V was pared by 0 bases and J by 4 bases, with 7 bases between. Germline V lookup: CDR1 SGHRS, CDR2 YFSETQ. This CDR3 is built from 14 residues. The CDR3 here is CASSLDASTGELFF. As DNA, the CDR3 is TGCGCCAGCAGCTTGGATGCGTCCACCGGGGAGCTGTTTTTT.

The genes are TRBV4-3 and TRBJ1-6; no clear D gene. V was cut by 2 bases and J by 9 bases, with 23 bases left in between. The CDR3 is 18 residues long. The germline CDR1 and CDR2 sequences are LGHNA and YSLEER. CDR3 nucleotide sequence: TGCGCCAGCAGCCAAATAATAACGGCGGGTGCCCCCAGTTCACCCCTCCACTTT. As protein: CASSQIITAGAPSSPLHF.

The rearrangement joins TRBV9 to TRBJ2-3; the match to TRBD2 covers 11 bases. The V gene's germline CDR1 is SGDLS and CDR2 YYNGEE. The V and J ends lost 0 bases and 1 base, in that order; junction bases with no gene match: 1. The CDR3 has 16 residues. The CDR3 nucleotides read TGTGCCAGCAGCGTAGCGACTAGCGGGGGCACAGATACGCAGTATTTT. Its protein is CASSVATSGGTDTQYF.

The rearrangement links TRBV19 to TRBJ1-2; unclear D gene. Germline values: CDR1 LNHDA, CDR2 SQIVND (reference sequence). The CDR3 sequence is 14 residues long. V dropped 1 base and J dropped 7 bases, with 13 bases sitting between them. The CDR3 DNA sequence: TGTGCCAGTAGTATAGGAGCAGGTGTGGTTGGCTACACCTTC. This codes for CASSIGAGVVGYTF. The complete variable domain, with remaining parts taken from reference TRBV19 and TRBJ1-2, reads DGGITQSPKYLFRKEGQNVTLSCEQNLNHDAMYWYRQDPGQGLRLIYYSQIVNDFQKGDIAEGYSVSREKKESFPLTVTSAQKNPTAFYLCASSIGAGVVGYTFGSGTRLTVV.

The chain employs TRBV20-1 and TRBJ2-1; 7 bases are shared with TRBD1. Germline CDR1 is DFQATT and CDR2 is SNEGSKA (reference sequence). The CDR3 runs 14 residues. With 3 bases clipped from V and 5 bases from J, the junction kept 7 bases outside the gene matches. The CDR3 nucleotides are TGCAGTGCTAGTAGGGGGACAGATAACAATGAGCAGTTCTTC. It specifies CSASRGTDNNEQFF.

The chain uses TRBV19 and TRBJ1-2, with 8 bases identical to TRBD1. The CDR3 loop spans 17 amino acids. Germline loops: CDR1 LNHDA, CDR2 SQIVND (reference sequence). The V segment lost 6 bases and the J segment 2 bases; nucleotides outside the gene matches: 14. CDR3 loop: CASSPGGFRDLNYGYTF. Here the CDR3 DNA reads TGTGCCAGTAGCCCAGGGGGCTTTAGGGACTTAAACTATGGCTACACCTTC.

The chain couples TRBV4-1 to TRBJ1-1, with unresolved D. The CDR3 has 15 residues. With 4 bases removed from V and 2 bases from J, the gap between germline ends came to 14 bases. Germline V gene lookup returns CDR1 MGHRA and CDR2 YSYEKL. CDR3 sequence: CASSLTSGSNTEAFF. The CDR3 nucleotides read TGCGCCAGCAGCCTCACCTCCGGGAGCAACACTGAAGCTTTCTTT.

This clone has just one count. The rearrangement uses TRBV9 and TRBJ2-5, with 15 bases aligning to TRBD2. V dropped 2 bases and J dropped 5; count of bases not matched to a gene: 4. The CDR3 extends over 16 amino acids. The V gene's germline CDR1 is SGDLS and CDR2 YYNGEE. The CDR3 nucleotides are TGTGCCAGCAGCGTCGGACTAGCGGGGGGGCAGGAGACCCAGTACTTC. Residues: CASSVGLAGGQETQYF.

This clone has just a few counts. This sequence joins TRBV9 and TRBJ1-5; TRBD1 aligns across 7 bases. The V gene's germline CDR1 is SGDLS and CDR2 YYNGEE. The J segment lost 3 bases and the V segment lost 3 bases, leaving 9 bases of the junction unmatched. This CDR3 has 16 residues. The CDR3 reads CASSATGASANQPQHF. The CDR3, as DNA: TGTGCCAGCAGCGCCACAGGGGCCTCGGCCAATCAGCCCCAGCATTTT.

In DNA form, the CDR3 reads TGCAGCGTTGGGGCAGGTTGGGGCATGAACACTGAAGCTTTCTTT. Its translation: CSVGAGWGMNTEAFF. V is TRBV29-1 and J is TRBJ1-1; perhaps TRBD1 as D (5 bases). This CDR3 comprises 15 residues. The ends were cut back, 4 bases at V and 0 bases at J, with 15 bases in the middle. In germline, CDR1 is SQVTM, CDR2 ANQGSEA.

V gene TRBV7-3 combines with J gene TRBJ1-1, with TRBD1 identical over 7 bases. From germline, CDR1 is SGHTA and CDR2 FQGTGA. The CDR3 extends over 13 amino acids. J was trimmed by 4 bases and V by 2 bases; bases with no gene match: 1. The CDR3 DNA follows: TGTGCCAGCAGCTTATCAGGGGGCACTGAAGCTTTCTTT. Protein product: CASSLSGGTEAFF. The full variable domain, with the rest looked up from reference TRBV7-3 and TRBJ1-1, is GAGVSQTPSNKVTEKGKYVELRCDPISGHTALYWYRQSLGQGPEFLIYFQGTGAADDSGLPNDRFFAVRPEGSVSTLKIQRTERGDSAVYLCASSLSGGTEAFFGQGTRLTVV.

The rearrangement links TRBV7-9 to TRBJ1-3; a possible D gene is TRBD1 (5 bases). Trimming removed 4 bases at V and 4 bases at J, with 14 bases between. The CDR3 extends over 15 amino acids. The germline CDR1 and CDR2 sequences are SEHNR and FQNEAQ (reference sequence). The CDR3 sequence: CASSSGLTRGNTIYF. Written as DNA, the CDR3 is TGTGCCAGCAGCTCGGGACTTACTAGAGGAAACACCATATATTTT.

The sample holds one count of this clone. The J gene is TRBJ2-1, the V gene TRBV5-1, with D perhaps matching TRBD2 (6 bases). Germline-derived CDR1 and CDR2 are SGHRS and YFSETQ. The CDR3 is made up of 14 amino acids. Trimming stripped 0 bases from V and 2 bases from J, with 6 bases between. The CDR3, as DNA: TGCGCCAGCAGCTTGGGCGGGGCCTACAATGAGCAGTTCTTC. This gives the protein CASSLGGAYNEQFF.

The CDR3 loop is CASSLTGNTEAFF. As DNA, the CDR3 is TGTGCCAGCAGCTTGACAGGGAACACTGAAGCTTTCTTT. The chain couples TRBV7-3 to TRBJ1-1; tentatively, D is TRBD1 (6 bases). Germline assignment: CDR1 SGHTA and CDR2 FQGTGA. The CDR3 extends over 13 amino acids. The V end lost 3 bases, the J end lost 1 base, and 6 bases lay between the germline ends.

This chain connects TRBV30 to TRBJ1-1; 9 nucleotides match TRBD1. Germline loops: CDR1 GTSNPN, CDR2 SVGIG (reference sequence). The CDR3 is 15 residues long. V lost 3 bases and J lost 4; bases outside the gene matches: 9. In DNA form, the CDR3 reads TGTGCCTGGAGGTCAGGGGGGACAGGGTTCACTGAAGCTTTCTTT. Its protein product is CAWRSGGTGFTEAFF.

This clone was detected only once. The chain joins TRBV19 to TRBJ1-1, with 10 bases matching TRBD1. Germline V gene sequence: CDR1 LNHDA, CDR2 SQIVND (reference sequence). V lost 3 bases, J lost 10 bases, and 11 bases stayed unmatched. This CDR3 comprises 15 residues. The CDR3 coding sequence is TGTGCCAGTAGTATGCCCCCCGACAGGGGGCCTGGAGCTTTCTTT. Encoded protein: CASSMPPDRGPGAFF. The whole variable domain, remainder taken from reference TRBV19 and TRBJ1-1, is DGGITQSPKYLFRKEGQNVTLSCEQNLNHDAMYWYRQDPGQGLRLIYYSQIVNDFQKGDIAEGYSVSREKKESFPLTVTSAQKNPTAFYLCASSMPPDRGPGAFFGQGTRLTVV.

This clone was detected a few times. The CDR3, as DNA: TGTGCCAGCAGCCCTCACTTTTACGAGCAGTACTTC. The encoded protein is CASSPHFYEQYF. This rearrangement joins TRBV6-2 or TRBV6-3 to TRBJ2-7, with D hard to call. The CDR3 consists of 12 residues. The V gene's germline CDR1 is MNHEY and CDR2 SVGEGT. V lost 6 bases and J 4 bases, leaving 10 bases between the germline ends.

The chain joins TRBV7-2 to TRBJ1-6; D unresolved. From germline, CDR1 is SGHTA and CDR2 FQGNSA. The CDR3 is 14 amino acids. Trimming pared 1 base from V and 10 bases from J, leaving 11 bases between. CDR3 region: CASSLDSFSSPLHF. CDR3 bases: TGTGCCAGCAGCTTAGACTCCTTTTCCTCACCCCTCCACTTT.

The V gene is TRBV6-1, the J gene TRBJ2-3, with 9 bases that match TRBD2. The CDR3 contains 18 residues. The V gene end was trimmed by 2 bases and the J gene end by 5 bases; junction bases not matched to a gene: 14. Per the germline V gene, CDR1 is MNHNS and CDR2 is SASEGT. As DNA, the CDR3 is TGTGCCAGCAGTGAATGGTCCCGGCGCGGGGGGGCTGTAGATACGCAGTATTTT. It codes for CASSEWSRRGGAVDTQYF.

The V call is TRBV3-1 (or the pseudogene TRBV3-2), the J call TRBJ2-1, with a possible D match to TRBD1 (5 bases). Germline V gene data show CDR1 as LGHDT and CDR2 as YNNKEL (reference sequence). With 6 bases removed from V and 5 bases from J, the gap between germline ends came to 17 bases. CDR3 length: 15 residues. Here the CDR3 reads CASRGPGKIDNEQFF. CDR3 nucleotides: TGTGCCAGCAGAGGCCCAGGGAAAATAGACAATGAGCAGTTCTTC.

In this sample, this clone turned up a few times. The CDR3 DNA is TGTGCCAGCAGTCCGGACAGGGGTGAAAACACCATATATTTT. Translating it yields CASSPDRGENTIYF. The rearrangement uses TRBV7-9 and TRBJ1-3, with TRBD1 matching over 9 bases. V was pared by 6 bases and J by 6 bases, with 6 bases of the junction left unmatched. The CDR3 length is 14 residues. The germline V gene has CDR1 SEHNR and CDR2 FQNEAQ (reference sequence).

The rearrangement uses TRBV5-4 and TRBJ1-2, with D maybe TRBD1 (5 bases). The ends were cut back, 3 bases at V and 4 bases at J, with 22 bases in the middle. Germline V gene data show CDR1 as SGHNT and CDR2 as YYREEE (reference sequence). The CDR3 extends over 17 amino acids. DNA for the CDR3: TGTGCCAGCAGCTCCGGGTTGGGAGGGGCCCGCGGCTATGGCTACACCTTC. Protein sequence: CASSSGLGGARGYGYTF.

The chain carries TRBV7-2 and TRBJ2-3; 9 bases agree with TRBD2. The CDR3 contains 16 residues. V lost 2 bases to trimming and J lost 3 bases; unmatched junction nucleotides: 6. Per germline, CDR1 SGHTA and CDR2 FQGNSA. CDR3 nucleotides: TGTGCCAGCAGCTTAATGCGCGGGGGGGCTACAGATACGCAGTATTTT. Protein: CASSLMRGGATDTQYF.

The chain recombines TRBV3-1 (or the pseudogene TRBV3-2) with TRBJ1-2; D may be TRBD1 (5 bases). This CDR3 is built from 14 residues. The germline V gene encodes CDR1 LGHDT and CDR2 YNNKEL (reference sequence). V was trimmed by 4 bases and J by 4 bases, leaving 13 bases between them. CDR3 region: CASSPGGSRYGYTF. The CDR3 DNA is TGTGCCAGCAGCCCGGGGGGGAGTCGCTATGGCTACACCTTC.

Only one count was recorded for this clone. This chain uses TRBV9 with TRBJ2-3, with 13 bases matching TRBD2. The V gene's germline CDR1 is SGDLS and CDR2 YYNGEE. J lost 3 bases, V lost 4 bases, and 5 bases had no gene match. The CDR3 has 16 amino acids. CDR3 residues: CASSPGTSGVTDTQYF. The DNA of the CDR3 is TGTGCCAGCAGCCCCGGGACTAGCGGGGTAACAGATACGCAGTATTTT.

The DNA for the CDR3 is TGCGCCAGCAGCCAAGATGGGCTAGCGGGAGTAGATACGCAGTATTTT. Translating it yields CASSQDGLAGVDTQYF. The chain has TRBV4-3 and TRBJ2-3; 10 bases map to TRBD2. From germline, CDR1 is LGHNA and CDR2 YSLEER. After removal of 0 bases from V and 5 bases from J, the junction contained 5 bases not matched to a gene. The CDR3 is made up of 16 amino acids.

This clone came up once. This chain links TRBV6-5 with TRBJ1-2, with D perhaps matching TRBD1 (6 bases). V was trimmed by 2 bases and J by 5 bases, leaving 15 bases between them. Germline V CDR1 and CDR2: MNHEY, SVGAGI. This CDR3 region has 15 residues. CDR3 amino acids: CASSYTDSSMYGYTF. CDR3 coding DNA: TGTGCCAGCAGTTACACGGACAGCTCGATGTATGGCTACACCTTC.

This clone appeared once. V usage is TRBV27 and J usage is TRBJ2-5, with TRBD2 matching 11 bases. This CDR3 spans 15 amino acids. Germline V CDR1 and CDR2: MNHEY, SMNVEV (reference sequence). V trimming: 4 bases; J trimming: 5 bases; junction bases outside the gene matches: 6. DNA for the CDR3: TGTGCCAGCAGTTCCCTAGCGGGGGGCCGTGAGACCCAGTACTTC. Encoded protein: CASSSLAGGRETQYF.

A single count supports this clone. V is TRBV28 and J is TRBJ1-2, with D perhaps TRBD1 (6 bases). The CDR3 consists of 13 residues. Germline V gene sequence: CDR1 MDHEN, CDR2 SYDVKM. Trimming took off 6 bases at V and 4 bases at J, with 12 bases between the two ends. The CDR3 spells CASSPGQFYGYTF. As DNA, the CDR3 is TGTGCCAGCAGCCCAGGACAGTTCTATGGCTACACCTTC.

The chain uses TRBV7-2 and TRBJ2-3; TRBD1 might be the D (6 bases). V lost 3 bases, J lost 0 bases, and 13 bases lay in between. The V gene's germline CDR1 is SGHTA and CDR2 FQGNSA. This CDR3 comprises 16 residues. Here the CDR3 DNA reads TGTGCCAGCAGCTTTAAGTGGGGGCGGAGCACAGATACGCAGTATTTT. This sequence encodes CASSFKWGRSTDTQYF.